This T cell receptor (beta chain) appears in the sequencing data of a study of CXCR3-negative and CXCR3-positive naive CD8 T cells. About the study: Roughly 140 million TRB reads in total, about 1.5 +/- 0.3 million per library. Study-level results: After cryopreservation, expression of CXCR3 was partially reduced, and most assays were run with fresh PBMCs. The study found that naive CXCR3-negative and CXCR3-positive cells shared TRBV-TRBJ usage, while memory cells differed.

Libraries were UMI-labeled 5' RACE TRB cDNA. TCRdb reprocessed the 5' RACE reads and stores each CDR3 protein as one record, lacking DNA. Across over 45,000 distinct CDR3 sequences, the top ten clones capture approximately 15% of the sample. Concerning this clonotype itself: Its antigen is still unknown.

From germline, CDR1 is SGHTA and CDR2 FQGNSA. The CDR3 totals 16 residues. The chain recombines TRBV7-2 with TRBJ2-2; TCRdb gives TRBD2 as the D gene, but with no DNA this cannot be confirmed. This receptor was identified in a human donor in good health. Some clones in this sample may be carry-over from other donors' samples. Material: memory CD8+ T cells from blood. The CDR3 sequence: CASSLDPAGVSGELFF.